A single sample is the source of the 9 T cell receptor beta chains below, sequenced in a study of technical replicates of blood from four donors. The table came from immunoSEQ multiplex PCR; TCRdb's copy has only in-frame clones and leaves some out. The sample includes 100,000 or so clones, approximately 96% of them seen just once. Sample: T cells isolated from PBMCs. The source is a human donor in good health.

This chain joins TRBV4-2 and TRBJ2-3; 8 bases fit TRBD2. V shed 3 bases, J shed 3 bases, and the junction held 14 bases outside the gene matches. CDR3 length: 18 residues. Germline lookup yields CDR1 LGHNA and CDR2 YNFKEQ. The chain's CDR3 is CASSQEITRLAGTDTQYF. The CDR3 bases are TGTGCCAGCAGCCAGGAAATCACACGCTTAGCGGGGACAGATACGCAGTATTTT.

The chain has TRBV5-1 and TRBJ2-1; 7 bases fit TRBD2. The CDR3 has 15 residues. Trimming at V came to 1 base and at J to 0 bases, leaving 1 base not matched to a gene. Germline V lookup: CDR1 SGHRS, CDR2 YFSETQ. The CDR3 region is CASSLRTSSYNEQFF. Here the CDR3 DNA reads TGCGCCAGCAGCTTGAGGACTAGCTCCTACAATGAGCAGTTCTTC.

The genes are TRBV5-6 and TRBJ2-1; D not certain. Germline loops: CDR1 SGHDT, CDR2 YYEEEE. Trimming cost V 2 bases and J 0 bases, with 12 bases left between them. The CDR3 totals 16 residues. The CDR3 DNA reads TGTGCCAGCAGCTTATTCCCCCCCAGCTCCTACAATGAGCAGTTCTTC. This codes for CASSLFPPSSYNEQFF.

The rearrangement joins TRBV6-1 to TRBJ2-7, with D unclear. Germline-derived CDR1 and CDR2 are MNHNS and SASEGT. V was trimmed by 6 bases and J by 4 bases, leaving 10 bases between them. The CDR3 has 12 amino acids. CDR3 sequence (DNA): TGTGCCAGCAGGGTGACAAAGTACGAGCAGTACTTC. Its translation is CASRVTKYEQYF.

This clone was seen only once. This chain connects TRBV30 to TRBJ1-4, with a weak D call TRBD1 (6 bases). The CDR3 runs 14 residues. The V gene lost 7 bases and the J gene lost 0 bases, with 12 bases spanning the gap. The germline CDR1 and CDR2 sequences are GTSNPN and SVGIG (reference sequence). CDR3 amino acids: CASGEGATNEKLFF. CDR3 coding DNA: TGTGCCTCGGGGGAGGGGGCAACTAATGAAAAACTGTTTTTT.

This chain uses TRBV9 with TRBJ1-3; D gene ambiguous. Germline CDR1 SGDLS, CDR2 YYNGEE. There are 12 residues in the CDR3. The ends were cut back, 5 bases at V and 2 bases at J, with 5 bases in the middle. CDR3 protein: CASSDTGNTIYF. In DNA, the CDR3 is TGTGCCAGCAGTGACACTGGAAACACCATATATTTT.

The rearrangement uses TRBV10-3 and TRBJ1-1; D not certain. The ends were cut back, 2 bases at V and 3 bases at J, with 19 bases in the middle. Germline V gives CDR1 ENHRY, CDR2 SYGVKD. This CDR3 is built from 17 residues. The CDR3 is CAISEPRYQVGDTEAFF. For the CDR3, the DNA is TGTGCCATCAGTGAGCCCCGATACCAGGTGGGCGACACTGAAGCTTTCTTT.

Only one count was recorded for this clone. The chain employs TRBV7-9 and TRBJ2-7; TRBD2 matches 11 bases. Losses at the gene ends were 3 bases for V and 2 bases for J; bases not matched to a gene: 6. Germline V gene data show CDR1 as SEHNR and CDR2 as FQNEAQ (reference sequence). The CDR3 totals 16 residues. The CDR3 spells CASSFVSGRAPYEQYF. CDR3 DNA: TGTGCCAGCAGCTTCGTTAGCGGGAGGGCTCCCTACGAGCAGTACTTC.

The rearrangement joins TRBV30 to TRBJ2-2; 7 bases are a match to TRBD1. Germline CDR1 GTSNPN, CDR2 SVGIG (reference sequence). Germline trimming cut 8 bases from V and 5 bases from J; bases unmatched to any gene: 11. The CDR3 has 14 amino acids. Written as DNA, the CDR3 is TGTGCCGGATACAGGGGATTTCGTACCGGGGAGCTGTTTTTT. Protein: CAGYRGFRTGELFF.